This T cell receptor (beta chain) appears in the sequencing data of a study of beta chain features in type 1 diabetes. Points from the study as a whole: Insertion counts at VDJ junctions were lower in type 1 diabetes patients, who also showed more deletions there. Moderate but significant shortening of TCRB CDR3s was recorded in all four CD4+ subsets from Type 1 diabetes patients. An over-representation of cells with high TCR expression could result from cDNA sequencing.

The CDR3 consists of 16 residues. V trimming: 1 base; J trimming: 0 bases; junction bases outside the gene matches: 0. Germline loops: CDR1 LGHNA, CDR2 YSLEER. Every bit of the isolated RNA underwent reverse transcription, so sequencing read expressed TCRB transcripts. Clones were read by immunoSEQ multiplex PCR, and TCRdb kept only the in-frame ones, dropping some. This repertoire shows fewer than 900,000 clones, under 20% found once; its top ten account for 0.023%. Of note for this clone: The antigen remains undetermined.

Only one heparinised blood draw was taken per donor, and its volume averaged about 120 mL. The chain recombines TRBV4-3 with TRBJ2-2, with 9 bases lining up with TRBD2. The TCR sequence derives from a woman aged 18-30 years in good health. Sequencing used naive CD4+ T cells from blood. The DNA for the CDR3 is TGCGCCAGCAGCCAAGCTAGCGGGACGAACACCGGGGAGCTGTTTTTT. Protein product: CASSQASGTNTGELFF.